These 32 T cell receptor beta chains came from one sample sequenced in a study of technical replicates of blood from a few donors. The assay was immunoSEQ multiplex PCR, and TCRdb's table has in-frame clones only and misses some. Of tens of thousands of clones in the sample, approximately 94% were seen once. Sequenced sample: T cells isolated from PBMCs. The receptors derive from a human donor in good health.

The chain joins TRBV4-3 to TRBJ1-2; no reliable D call. This CDR3 has 15 amino acids. V was pared by 0 bases and J by 7 bases, with 15 bases between. Germline loops: CDR1 LGHNA, CDR2 YSLEER. CDR3 bases: TGCGCCAGCAGCCAAGAGGAGACGTTAGCGGGTGGCTACACCTTC. Protein sequence: CASSQEETLAGGYTF.

This chain uses TRBV6-4 with TRBJ2-1; 10 bases are a match to TRBD2. The germline V gene encodes CDR1 MRHNA and CDR2 SNTAGT. With 5 bases clipped from V and 1 base from J, the junction kept 8 bases outside the gene matches. CDR3 length equals 17 residues. The CDR3 DNA is TGTGCCAGCAGTATGTTGGCTAGCGGGAGTTCCTACAATGAGCAGTTCTTC. As protein: CASSMLASGSSYNEQFF.

The CDR3 reads CASRGQGSQPQHF. In DNA form, the CDR3 reads TGTGCCAGCAGGGGACAGGGGAGTCAGCCCCAGCATTTT. The rearrangement uses TRBV25-1 and TRBJ1-5; TRBD1 agrees at 10 bases. The V gene's germline CDR1 is MGHDK and CDR2 SYGVNS. This CDR3 contains 13 residues. Trimming at V came to 6 bases and at J to 6 bases, leaving 2 bases not matched to a gene.

The J gene is TRBJ2-1, the V gene TRBV28, with 7 bases that match TRBD2. J gave up 0 bases and V 6 bases, and 17 bases lay outside the gene matches. Germline values: CDR1 MDHEN, CDR2 SYDVKM. The CDR3 covers 19 residues. CDR3 residues: CASSSLRGRLVRSYNEQFF. CDR3 nucleotides: TGTGCCAGCAGCTCCCTCCGCGGGAGATTGGTTCGCTCCTACAATGAGCAGTTCTTC.

This sequence joins TRBV7-6 and TRBJ1-3; D remains unclear. This CDR3 comprises 15 residues. The ends were cut back, 3 bases at V and 1 base at J, with 10 bases in the middle. Germline assignment: CDR1 SGHVS and CDR2 FNYEAQ. The CDR3 reads CASSLEGFSGNTIYF. CDR3 coding DNA: TGTGCCAGCAGCTTGGAGGGTTTTTCTGGAAACACCATATATTTT.

The chain recombines TRBV13 with TRBJ1-4; no reliable D call. The CDR3 totals 15 residues. Trimming took off 5 bases at V and 6 bases at J, with 16 bases between the two ends. Germline V gives CDR1 PRHDT, CDR2 FYEKMQ (reference sequence). In DNA form, the CDR3 reads TGTGCCAGCAGCACCATCTTGGACTTCGATGAAAAACTGTTTTTT. Translating gives CASSTILDFDEKLFF.

V is TRBV4-3 and J is TRBJ2-1, with D hard to call. Per germline, CDR1 LGHNA and CDR2 YSLEER. This CDR3 contains 15 residues. V dropped 3 bases and J dropped 0 bases, with 9 bases sitting between them. The CDR3 loop reads CASSQFSLSYNEQFF. CDR3 bases: TGCGCCAGCAGCCAGTTCTCTCTCTCCTACAATGAGCAGTTCTTC.

The CDR3 DNA sequence: TGTGCCAGCTCGCGCGGGAACGGCGGGACCCAGTACTTC. Translating it yields CASSRGNGGTQYF. The V gene is TRBV2, the J gene TRBJ2-5; the D gene is possibly TRBD2 (6 bases). The CDR3 covers 13 residues. Trimming shortened V by 8 bases and J by 7 bases, and 17 bases separated the two germline ends. Germline lookup yields CDR1 SNHLY and CDR2 FYNNEI.

V is TRBV4-1 and J is TRBJ1-1, with D unresolved. From germline, CDR1 is MGHRA and CDR2 YSYEKL. The CDR3 runs 13 residues. The V end was cut by 1 base, the J end by 3 bases, with 6 bases between. The CDR3 DNA reads TGCGCCAGCAGCCAAGGAGGTTACACTGAAGCTTTCTTT. This sequence encodes CASSQGGYTEAFF.

The chain carries TRBV7-3 and TRBJ2-6; 8 positions agree with TRBD1. The CDR3 consists of 19 residues. Germline CDR1 reads SGHTA; CDR2 reads FQGTGA. V lost 2 bases to trimming and J lost 0 bases; unmatched junction nucleotides: 9. CDR3 coding DNA: TGTGCCAGCAGCTTATCCGGGACAGGCCTAAGCTCTGGGGCCAACGTCCTGACTTTC. Protein: CASSLSGTGLSSGANVLTF. The full variable domain, completed using reference TRBV7-3 and TRBJ2-6, is GAGVSQTPSNKVTEKGKYVELRCDPISGHTALYWYRQSLGQGPEFLIYFQGTGAADDSGLPNDRFFAVRPEGSVSTLKIQRTERGDSAVYLCASSLSGTGLSSGANVLTFGAGSRLTVL.

The count of this clone is one. The DNA of the CDR3 is TGTGCCAGCAGTGAACAGGCGGGTAACTATGGCTACACCTTC. Protein product: CASSEQAGNYGYTF. The chain combines TRBV6-1 with TRBJ1-2; D is unresolved. The CDR3 length is 14 residues. The V and J ends lost 2 bases and 1 base respectively, with 8 bases between them. The germline V gene has CDR1 MNHNS and CDR2 SASEGT.

The chain recombines TRBV19 with TRBJ1-3, with 8 bases lining up with TRBD1. The germline V gene has CDR1 LNHDA and CDR2 SQIVND (reference sequence). The CDR3 consists of 16 residues. Losses at the gene ends were 7 bases for V and 4 bases for J; bases not matched to a gene: 12. DNA of the CDR3: TGTGCCAGTAAGAATTGGTCCCAGGGGGCAGGAAACACCATATATTTT. This encodes CASKNWSQGAGNTIYF.

The V gene is TRBV4-1, the J gene TRBJ2-3; TRBD2 matches 11 bases. The germline CDR1 and CDR2 sequences are MGHRA and YSYEKL. The CDR3 loop spans 18 amino acids. V was clipped by 1 base and J by 0 bases; unmatched bases: 6. The CDR3 reads CASSQVGLAGVSTDTQYF. The CDR3 DNA reads TGCGCCAGCAGCCAAGTAGGACTAGCGGGCGTTAGCACAGATACGCAGTATTTT.

V is TRBV5-1 and J is TRBJ2-5, with TRBD2 as a possible D gene (6 bases). Judging by the DNA end, TRBJ2-7 fits better; the J call may be wrong. The CDR3 runs 14 residues. Per the germline V gene, CDR1 is SGHRS and CDR2 is YFSETQ. The CDR3 DNA sequence: TGCGCCAGCAGCCCCGGGAGCTCCTTCTACGAGCAGTACTTC. Its translation: CASSPGSSFYEQYF.

The chain has TRBV27 and TRBJ2-1, with D perhaps matching TRBD2 (5 bases). V was shortened by 3 bases and J by 4 bases, with 7 bases between the two germline ends. CDR1 MNHEY and CDR2 SMNVEV come from the germline V gene (reference sequence). The length of the CDR3 is 13 residues. The CDR3 reads CASSLRTYNEQFF. The CDR3 DNA reads TGTGCCAGCAGTTTGAGGACTTACAATGAGCAGTTCTTC.

In this sample, this clone turned up once. The chain uses TRBV10-1 and TRBJ2-2; D may be TRBD2 (6 bases). The CDR3 totals 13 residues. The germline V and J ends were trimmed by 5 bases and 8 bases, with 12 bases remaining between them. Germline CDR1 reads WNHNN; CDR2 reads SYGVQD (reference sequence). The CDR3 loop is CASSSGSGGELFF. CDR3 nucleotide sequence: TGCGCCAGCAGTTCAGGGAGCGGGGGGGAGCTGTTTTTT.

This chain uses TRBV30 with TRBJ2-1, with 14 bases fitting TRBD2. Germline V gene lookup returns CDR1 GTSNPN and CDR2 SVGIG (reference sequence). With V trimmed by 3 bases and J by 9 bases, 10 bases remained unmatched. The CDR3 has 16 amino acids. As DNA, the CDR3 is TGTGCCTGGAGCCCGGGGACTAGCGGGAGAATCGGTGAGCAGTTCTTC. It translates to CAWSPGTSGRIGEQFF.

J is TRBJ1-1 and V is TRBV19; 8 bases match TRBD1. There are 17 residues in the CDR3. Per the germline V gene, CDR1 is LNHDA and CDR2 is SQIVND (reference sequence). After removal of 1 base from V and 2 bases from J, the junction contained 9 bases not matched to a gene. The CDR3 is CASSIGRGTGSNTEAFF. CDR3 DNA: TGTGCCAGTAGTATAGGAAGGGGGACAGGTTCTAACACTGAAGCTTTCTTT.

V and J are TRBV11-2 and TRBJ1-2; D gene unclear. Germline-derived CDR1 and CDR2 are SGHAT and FQNNGV. Trimming stripped 5 bases from V and 8 bases from J, with 9 bases between. This CDR3 is 11 amino acids long. This CDR3 reads CASSAQYGYTF. For the CDR3, the DNA is TGTGCCAGCAGCGCACAGTACGGCTACACCTTC.

The chain employs TRBV9 and TRBJ2-7, with 13 positions matching TRBD2. This CDR3 has 16 residues. The germline V gene encodes CDR1 SGDLS and CDR2 YYNGEE. Losses at the gene ends were 3 bases for V and 2 bases for J; bases not matched to a gene: 5. For the CDR3, the DNA is TGTGCCAGCAGCGCAACCGGGACTAGCGGGACCTACGAGCAGTACTTC. Translation gives CASSATGTSGTYEQYF.

This sequence joins TRBV6-5 and TRBJ1-2, with D possibly being TRBD1 (6 bases). Germline lookup yields CDR1 MNHEY and CDR2 SVGAGI. The CDR3 is made up of 15 amino acids. V dropped 2 bases and J dropped 1 base, with 11 bases sitting between them. CDR3 nucleotide sequence: TGTGCCAGCAGTTACCAGGGGCTGGGTAACTATGGCTACACCTTC. Translation gives CASSYQGLGNYGYTF.

This rearrangement joins TRBV11-1 to TRBJ2-7; 8 positions agree with TRBD1. After removal of 5 bases from V and 4 bases from J, the junction contained 19 bases not matched to a gene. Germline values: CDR1 SGHAT, CDR2 FQDESV (reference sequence). The CDR3 sequence is 18 residues long. This CDR3 reads CASSLRNLWTGWGYEQYF. The CDR3 bases are TGTGCCAGCAGCCTCCGAAACCTTTGGACAGGGTGGGGTTACGAGCAGTACTTC. Full variable domain (missing parts from reference TRBV11-1 and TRBJ2-7): EAEVAQSPRYKITEKSQAVAFWCDPISGHATLYWYRQILGQGPELLVQFQDESVVDDSQLPKDRFSAERLKGVDSTLKIQPAELGDSAMYLCASSLRNLWTGWGYEQYFGPGTRLTVT.

The chain combines TRBV4-2 with TRBJ2-3; no clear D gene. Germline assignment: CDR1 LGHNA and CDR2 YNFKEQ. Trimming took off 0 bases at V and 6 bases at J, with 10 bases between the two ends. The CDR3 is 14 amino acids. As DNA, the CDR3 is TGTGCCAGCAGCCAAGAACGAGAGGTTGATACGCAGTATTTT. This gives the protein CASSQEREVDTQYF.

This chain uses TRBV9 with TRBJ1-1, with D possibly matching TRBD1 (6 bases). Trimming shortened V by 3 bases and J by 5 bases, and 11 bases separated the two germline ends. Germline V gene lookup returns CDR1 SGDLS and CDR2 YYNGEE. CDR3 length equals 13 residues. CDR3 DNA sequence: TGTGCCAGCAGCGGAGGACAGACTACTGAAGCTTTCTTT. Its protein product is CASSGGQTTEAFF.

The chain recombines TRBV11-2 with TRBJ2-3, with 7 bases matching TRBD2. The length of the CDR3 is 16 residues. Trimming removed 5 bases from V and 0 bases from J; junction bases left unmatched: 8. Germline CDR1 is SGHAT and CDR2 is FQNNGV. The chain's CDR3 is CASSLLASFSTDTQYF. The CDR3 nucleotides read TGTGCCAGCAGCCTACTAGCGAGTTTTAGCACAGATACGCAGTATTTT.

This sequence joins TRBV19 and TRBJ1-1, with D unresolved. The germline V gene encodes CDR1 LNHDA and CDR2 SQIVND (reference sequence). The CDR3 spans 14 residues. V lost 5 bases to trimming and J lost 2 bases, with 12 bases between them. The CDR3 protein is CASSDRSSNTEAFF. For the CDR3, the DNA is TGTGCCAGTAGTGATAGATCGAGTAACACTGAAGCTTTCTTT.

This chain connects TRBV19 to TRBJ1-5; 8 nucleotides match TRBD1. The V gene's germline CDR1 is LNHDA and CDR2 SQIVND (reference sequence). The junction had 8 bases not matched to a gene; V was cut back by 9 bases and J by 7 bases. The CDR3 sequence is 13 residues long. The CDR3 is CASRPDRGQPQHF. In DNA, the CDR3 is TGTGCCAGCCGGCCTGACAGGGGACAGCCCCAGCATTTT.

J is TRBJ2-1 and V is TRBV9; a weak D match, TRBD2 (5 bases). Germline assignment: CDR1 SGDLS and CDR2 YYNGEE. The CDR3 runs 13 residues. With 4 bases removed from V and 7 bases from J, the gap between germline ends came to 12 bases. The CDR3 DNA follows: TGTGCCAGCAGCCCTGCCGGGGTTAATGAGCAGTTCTTC. Its protein product is CASSPAGVNEQFF.

This sequence joins TRBV5-1 and TRBJ2-7; possible D gene TRBD1, 6 bases. Germline V gene data show CDR1 as SGHRS and CDR2 as YFSETQ. This CDR3 comprises 12 residues. Trimming stripped 5 bases from V and 3 bases from J, with 9 bases between. The CDR3 bases are TGCGCCAGCAGTGGGGGCTACTACGAGCAGTACTTC. Translation: CASSGGYYEQYF.

This clone was counted a single time. The genes are TRBV4-1 and TRBJ1-4; D uncertain. The CDR3 is made up of 18 amino acids. Germline V gives CDR1 MGHRA, CDR2 YSYEKL. V was trimmed by 3 bases and J by 8 bases, leaving 25 bases between them. CDR3 nucleotide sequence: TGCGCCAGCAGCCATTCGCGGGGAAGGGCCACGGGAGAAGAAAAACTGTTTTTT. This sequence encodes CASSHSRGRATGEEKLFF.

This sequence joins TRBV19 and TRBJ2-2; 9 positions agree with TRBD1. The V and J ends lost 3 bases and 10 bases, in that order; junction bases with no gene match: 9. The CDR3 has 15 residues. Germline CDR1 is LNHDA and CDR2 is SQIVND (reference sequence). The CDR3 loop reads CASSIGTGRFKELFF. The CDR3 coding sequence is TGTGCCAGTAGTATTGGGACAGGGAGGTTTAAGGAGCTGTTTTTT.

The chain links TRBV6-1 to TRBJ2-7, with TRBD1 matching 7 bases. This CDR3 has 13 amino acids. Germline CDR1 and CDR2: MNHNS and SASEGT. After removal of 8 bases from V and 4 bases from J, the junction contained 8 bases not matched to a gene. The CDR3 DNA reads TGTGCCAGCTCAGCTAGCAGGGGGTACGAGCAGTACTTC. Its protein is CASSASRGYEQYF.